These T cell receptor beta chains were read from a single sample in a study of T-cell reconstitution after alpha-beta-depleted transplantation in children. TCRdb processed the PCR reads anew with MiXCR; each CDR3 protein has one entry. This sample carries about 600,000 distinct CDR3 sequences, over 10% of them seen once, and the ten largest clones take 2.2%. The sample was PBMCs, mostly from graft donor cells, taken 360 days after TCRalphabeta/CD19-depleted stem cell transplant. Receptors originate from a male patient younger than 18 who had a stem cell transplant for acute myeloid leukemia, so the T cells may come from the graft donor. Each CDR3 is given without its conserved first and last residue.

CDR3 length,V gene,J gene,CDR3 protein
11,TRBV20-1,TRBJ2-2,SARGGNTGELF
17,TRBV7-2,TRBJ2-7,ASSLRDRFVSGSSYEQY
14,TRBV10-3,TRBJ2-3,AILSISRGGTDTQY
12,TRBV28,TRBJ1-3,ASSSGYPGNTIY
17,TRBV19,TRBJ2-2,ASSGRRLLAGGHTGELF
9,TRBV19,TRBJ2-5,ASRTGETQY
12,TRBV12-3/TRBV12-4,TRBJ2-7,ASSLETERDEQY
13,TRBV10-3,TRBJ2-3,AISDYRQATDTQY
14,TRBV7-9,TRBJ2-1,ASSLSKRASYNEQF
14,TRBV5-6,TRBJ2-4,ASTERGRLAKNIQY
12,TRBV6-1,TRBJ2-1,ASNRQYGGDEQF
13,TRBV28,TRBJ2-5,ASSWAFRVEETQY
9,TRBV20-1,TRBJ1-1,SASGVSEAF
11,TRBV20-1,TRBJ1-5,SASAVGNQPQH
13,TRBV6-2/TRBV6-3,TRBJ2-2,ASTLTGVDTGELF
9,TRBV5-1,TRBJ2-7,ASSLLRNSY
12,TRBV20-1,TRBJ2-7,SARRGGEVHEQY
14,TRBV20-1,TRBJ1-5,SARDGRPYSNQPQH
11,TRBV20-1,TRBJ2-5,SALTGGQETQY
16,TRBV20-1,TRBJ2-3,SARDPSPRSGGPDTQY
10,TRBV25-1,TRBJ2-7,ASSDINLEQY
18,TRBV6-2/TRBV6-3,TRBJ2-4,ASRMWSGTSGAPAKNIQY
15,TRBV20-1,TRBJ2-2,SARDRGTSGKVGELF
15,TRBV24-1,TRBJ2-2,ATSEPGTSQFAGELF
14,TRBV6-5,TRBJ2-1,ASSYSGLTGVGEQF
8,TRBV5-5,TRBJ2-7,ASSSGPKC
14,TRBV7-6,TRBJ2-7,ASSPLTRGGRYEQY
17,TRBV20-1,TRBJ2-7,SARSLVRGNLWDSREQY
13,TRBV5-1,TRBJ2-1,ASSGQGFSYNEQF
18,TRBV4-3,TRBJ1-5,ASSQDLIQGASYSNQPQH
14,TRBV2,TRBJ2-3,ADRLRTSGRSDTQY
13,TRBV28,TRBJ2-7,AGSEAGLLSYEQY
11,TRBV14,TRBJ2-5,ASSQVDSETQY
14,TRBV4-3,TRBJ2-3,ASSQEGGAGGLTQY
15,TRBV6-2/TRBV6-3,TRBJ2-1,ASSSDYLFNTYNEQF
13,TRBV28,TRBJ2-7,ASSLPRDRVYEQY
16,TRBV7-3,TRBJ2-2,ASSPHETSGRRVGELF
15,TRBV6-5,TRBJ2-3,ASSYSGMEGRADTQY
13,TRBV20-1,TRBJ2-1,SASPGLAGGGEQF
13,TRBV6-2/TRBV6-3,TRBJ2-1,ASSTRREGPNEQF
13,TRBV7-8,TRBJ2-2,ASRVIRGDTGELF
14,TRBV9,TRBJ2-5,ASSRTSGRYQETQY
11,TRBV13,TRBJ2-7,ASSTVGPTPQY
9,TRBV29-1,TRBJ2-3,SAGGPDTQY
13,TRBV6-5,TRBJ1-2,ASSYSGGAGGGYT
12,TRBV20-1,TRBJ2-4,SAPGPMAKNIQY
13,TRBV5-6,TRBJ2-1,ASSLRLAGANEQF
12,TRBV18,TRBJ2-3,ASSPTGMGDTQY
10,TRBV28,TRBJ2-2,ATNSGGGELF
13,TRBV20-1,TRBJ2-7,SARDVSISSYEQY
12,TRBV4-3,TRBJ2-7,ASSQERVPYEQY
10,TRBV6-2/TRBV6-3,TRBJ2-2,ASSALAGELF
13,TRBV11-2,TRBJ2-7,ASSSTGGPTYEQY